This T cell receptor beta chain is drawn from a study of cytomegalovirus exposure and HLA in healthy donors (dated by TCRdb to 2015 to 2018). A note on the overall study: In an earlier analysis of roughly 500 of the donors, approximately 300 Gb of sequence data and 95 million to 130 million unique TCR beta sequences from about 190 million T cells were reported. Donor age, sex, ethnicity and CMV serostatus were compiled together with the repertoire data. A later genetic analysis took genome-wide SNP genotypes for about three fifths of the 666 donors and used that subset as a discovery cohort. Besides the first cohort of approximately 710 subjects, a separate validation cohort made up of roughly 120 different subjects was used. Every discovery cohort repertoire had been produced on one sequencing platform. A later analysis re-analyzed previously published TCR beta repertoires from 666 donors and added high-resolution HLA genotyping to study TCR occurrence patterns. Four to six DR-DQ haplotypes were handled as single units for association and clustering, since linkage in the cohort was strong. In an earlier analysis of around 540 of the donors, high-throughput TCR beta sequencing was used to judge whether each TCR beta V gene segment behaved as functional or pseudogenic. The study aimed to test whether signatures of past pathogen exposure could be identified by cataloging public T cell receptors. In the later analysis, no new phenotypic data were used to find candidate immune exposures; instead, reliance was placed on TCR beta sequences and their occurrence across donors. Using immunosequencing, the study profiled T cell repertoires from around 680 subjects and related those repertoires to cytomegalovirus serostatus. The genetic ancestry cluster associated with self-reported Caucasian donors included roughly 84% of the roughly 390 genotyped donors. To predict cytomegalovirus infection status, the study combined high-throughput TCR immunosequencing, statistical association of individual TCRs with disease status, and machine learning. Among roughly 400 genotyped donors of the cohort, an average of around 250,000 unique TCR beta nucleotide sequences was sequenced per donor, of which about 18% were non-productive. The number of typed donors differed by locus: roughly 620-640 for A, B, C, DRB1 and DQB1; about 520 for DQA1; some 610 for DPA1; and around 490 for DPB1. HLA typing included class I and class II loci at four-digit resolution. An early release covering roughly 600 HLA-typed donors comprised 300 to 350 gigabases of sequencing data and around 80 million unique TCR sequences. Results the study describes overall, beyond this receptor: Some IMGT-functional V segments, including TRBV6-2 and TRBV6-3, could not be told apart with the 87-base-pair reads, so those segments were excluded. Because HLA typing was unavailable for some donors at each locus, only the typed subset was used in association tests. A total of 150 to 200 TCR beta chains were listed by the study as associated with cytomegalovirus. A later genetic analysis reported fewer N-insertions in productive TCRs among donors in an Asian-associated ancestry cluster than the roughly 690-donor mean. An association between a missense DCLRE1C variant and V-gene and J-gene trimming of TCR beta chains was found in a later genetic analysis and replicated in an independent cohort. While some public TCRs were present in many individuals, most TCR sequences turned up only very rarely across donors. A later analysis reported that several top co-occurrence clusters appeared linked to parvovirus B19, influenza, CMV and Epstein-Barr virus. The only immune exposure information available for the cohort was CMV serostatus. It was suggested by the authors that the approach could potentially be generalized to other disease states and immunological phenotypes. This cohort had only TCR beta chains sequenced, and the lack of alpha or paired-chain data limited which features could be detected. In a later analysis, the rate of TCR association differed among HLA loci, with DRB1 alleles having the most associated TCRs and HLA-C alleles having the fewest. A further reported finding was that TCR beta sequences accurately predicted the HLA-A and HLA-B alleles for most subjects in the first cohort. Specific HLA alleles were associated with 15,000 to 20,000 TCR beta sequences at a false discovery rate of 0.05 in a later analysis. Most CMV-associated TCR beta chains appeared to be HLA-restricted in a later analysis, and the HLA associations seemed to be driven largely by CMV exposure. About 17 rarely observed V segments, including chromosome 9 orphons, were excluded from the earlier analysis of several hundred of the donors because counts were too low. In both the original and validation cohorts, the classifier was reported to diagnose cytomegalovirus status with high specificity and sensitivity. In vitro tests confirmed that a few of the cytomegalovirus-associated TCR beta chains recognize cytomegalovirus antigens. In an earlier analysis of some 540 of the donors, most TCR beta V segments appeared in productive rearrangements about 87% or about 30% of the time, broadly matching IMGT annotations. Correlated functional status among segregating V segments might reflect linkage disequilibrium, but an unknown experimental factor could not be ruled out. When HLA alleles, especially DR and DQ, strongly co-occurred, attributing TCR associations to individual alleles was difficult. Roughly uniform sequencing depth across donors was assumed in presence/absence analyses, although this assumption may not hold. A later analysis found that HLA-associated TCR beta chains were more clonally expanded and had lower generation probabilities than equally common non-associated chains. A group of highly shared sequence variants was considered likely to be a technical artifact of the sequencing pipeline.

The junction shows trimming of 0 bases on V and 4 bases on J, plus 14 bases between the germline ends. As encoded in the germline V gene, CDR1 is SGHDT while CDR2 is YYEEEE. Reading from cysteine to phenylalanine, the CDR3 counts 16 amino acids. The DNA shown is the 48-base CDR3, in frame from base 1. Library preparation used the immunoSEQ multiplex PCR assay. A mixture of 60 forward primers for TCR Vbeta segments and 13 reverse primers for TCR Jbeta segments was used in the multiplex PCR. Amplification of the CDR3 region of rearranged TCR beta genes was performed with a multiplex PCR assay on genomic DNA. The Illumina HiSeq System was used to sequence the amplified TCR beta libraries as 87-base-pair reads. In the authors' own workflow: Across the 600 to 700 repertoires, a later analysis counted roughly 77 million unique TCR beta chains, 9.5 million to 12 million of which were shared by at least two donors. To remove PCR and sequencing errors, raw reads were error-corrected and collapsed into unique sequences using a nearest-neighbor algorithm that merged closely related sequences. Alignment of CDR3 sequences to IMGT reference sequences was used to assign V, D and J gene segments. For a sequence to be retained, at least a six-nucleotide match to both a V gene segment and a J gene segment was required. Rearrangements were called productive when the CDR3 lacked stop codons and stayed in frame with V and J; all others were non-productive. Following IMGT convention, CDR3 was defined as the stretch from the second conserved V-encoded cysteine up to the conserved J-encoded phenylalanine. The earlier analysis of around 640 of the donors excluded sequences that lacked an unambiguous match to a single V gene segment. In an earlier analysis of 587 of the donors, a V segment was called functional when productive rearrangements were above 56.7%, and segregating when the standard deviation between donors exceeded 5%. A statistical classification framework was developed to diagnose cytomegalovirus status using the catalog of TCR beta chain sequences. In a later analysis, TCR nucleotide sequences were compared against IMGT/GENE-DB human TR gene sequences so that V and J genes could be assigned. A later analysis assigned CDR3 sequences and most-parsimonious VDJ recombination scenarios with the TCRdist pipeline. In a later analysis, each TCR beta chain was defined by its CDR3 amino acid sequence together with its V-gene family, and reads lacking a unique V-gene family were excluded. In a later analysis, 450 to 600 highly shared, low-generation-probability nucleotide sequences were removed to address suspected cross-contamination and a sequencing artifact. For each public chain, a later analysis derived a clonal expansion index from normalized ranks of inferred template counts within each repertoire. In a later analysis, generation probabilities were computed using a VDJ recombination model fitted to out-of-frame rearrangements, and the results were checked against IGoR. Hypergeometric tests were used in a later analysis to score TCR-TCR, TCR-HLA and TCR-CMV co-occurrence, with a repertoire-size bias correction applied to the TCR pairs. To estimate false discovery rates, a later analysis permuted the HLA or CMV assignments 20 times. In a later analysis, co-occurring TCRs were grouped with DBSCAN, and TCRdist sequence similarity was added when clustering was performed within HLA-allele-positive subsets. For co-occurrence clustering, repertoires with fewer than 30,000 or more than 120,000 public chains were excluded, along with roughly five repertoires with anomalous nucleotide sharing. Entries here come from immuneACCESS through TCRdb and include only in-frame sequences with V and J called. Some clones fail to appear in such tables; in the studies checked, an unresolved V gene covers under half of the shortfall, and the cause of the remainder is unknown. The DNA was the basis for D and trimming; V, J and clone size are from that table. For this sample there are fewer than 250,000 clones; more than 65% appear just once. Approximately 3.1% of the sample lies in the top ten.

In total, roughly 710 healthy bone marrow donors made up the cohort. At the time of sampling, all cohort members were nominally healthy, though unrecorded immune exposures were likely present. The donor was CMV seropositive and was included in the group of approximately 310 seropositive cohort members. A peripheral blood sample was collected from each donor, and TCR beta sequencing was performed on peripheral blood mononuclear cells. Genomic DNA extraction from the blood cell samples was performed with the Qiagen DNeasy Blood Extraction Kit. As regards this clone: Its antigen has not been determined. No much larger clone is present one base from it, and per-base qualities are unavailable.

The chain uses TRBV5-6 and TRBJ2-1; the D gene is perhaps TRBD2, on 6 matching bases. Sequenced: PBMCs. This clonotype was sampled from a woman aged 30 to 39 in good health and CMV-seropositive. The CDR3 protein is CASSLVFLAQYNEQFF. At the DNA level, the sequence is TGTGCCAGCAGCTTGGTTTTCCTAGCGCAATACAATGAGCAGTTCTTC.